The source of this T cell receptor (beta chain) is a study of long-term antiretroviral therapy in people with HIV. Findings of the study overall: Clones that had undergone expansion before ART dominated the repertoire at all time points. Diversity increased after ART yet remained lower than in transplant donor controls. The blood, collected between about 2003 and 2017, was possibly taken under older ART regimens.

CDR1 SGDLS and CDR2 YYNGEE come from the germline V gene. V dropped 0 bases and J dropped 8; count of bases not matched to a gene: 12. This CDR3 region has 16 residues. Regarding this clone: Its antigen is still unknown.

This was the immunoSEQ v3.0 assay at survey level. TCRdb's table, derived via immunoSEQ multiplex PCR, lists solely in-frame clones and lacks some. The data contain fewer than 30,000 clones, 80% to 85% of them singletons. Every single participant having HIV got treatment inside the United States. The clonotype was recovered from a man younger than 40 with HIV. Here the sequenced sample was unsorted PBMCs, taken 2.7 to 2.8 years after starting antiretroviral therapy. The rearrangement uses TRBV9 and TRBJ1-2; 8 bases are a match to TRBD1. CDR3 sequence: CASSVEPGGIREGYTF. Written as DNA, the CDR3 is TGTGCCAGCAGCGTAGAGCCAGGGGGCATCAGAGAGGGCTACACCTTC. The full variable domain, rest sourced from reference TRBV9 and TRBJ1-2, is DSGVTQTPKHLITATGQRVTLRCSPRSGDLSVYWYQQSLDQGLQFLIQYYNGEERAKGNILERFSAQQFPDLHSELNLSSLELGDSALYFCASSVEPGGIREGYTFGSGTRLTVV.